These 21 T cell receptor beta chains were sequenced from one sample in a study of CD8+CD57+ T cells in acquired aplastic anemia. Profiling of TCR beta VDJ combinations and CDR3 sequences used genomic DNA as template. TCRdb ran MiXCR on the reads and lists one entry per CDR3 protein. The sample holds more than 150,000 distinct CDR3 sequences; 50% to 75% are singletons and the top ten take 35% to 55%. The material sequenced was sorted CD4+, CD8+, or CD8+CD57+ T cells (not recorded which) from PBMCs. The receptors originated from a human donor with severe aplastic anemia or a healthy control (not recorded which).

V is TRBV29-1 and J is TRBJ2-5; D call uncertain. The germline gives CDR1 SQVTM, CDR2 ANQGSEA. The V and J ends lost 4 bases and 0 bases respectively, with 9 bases between them. CDR3 size: 13 residues. This chain's CDR3 is CSVVLQNQETQYF. In DNA, the CDR3 is TGCAGCGTTGTTCTCCAAAACCAAGAGACCCAGTACTTC.

The gene calls are TRBV5-8 and TRBJ1-2; 9 nucleotides align to TRBD1. The V segment lost 3 bases and the J segment 1 base; nucleotides outside the gene matches: 22. The CDR3 has 21 amino acids. Germline V CDR1 and CDR2: SGHTS, YDEGEE. The CDR3 spells CASSSFRLRDRASQDNYGYTF. In DNA form, the CDR3 reads TGTGCCAGCAGCTCTTTCCGACTCCGGGACAGGGCCTCCCAGGATAACTATGGCTACACCTTC.

The chain links TRBV25-1 to TRBJ1-2; D may be TRBD1 (6 bases). Trimming took 6 bases from V and 6 from J, leaving 14 bases between them. Germline CDR1 is MGHDK and CDR2 is SYGVNS. The CDR3 contains 13 residues. CDR3: CASSLQGFDGYTF. The DNA for the CDR3 is TGTGCCAGCAGCCTACAGGGTTTTGATGGCTACACCTTC.

The CDR3 sequence is CASSRRSGGGDTDTQYF. The CDR3 nucleotides read TGTGCCAGCAGTCGCCGCAGCGGGGGTGGGGACACAGATACGCAGTATTTT. The chain has TRBV7-9 and TRBJ2-3, with 8 bases matching TRBD2. Germline V gene lookup returns CDR1 SEHNR and CDR2 FQNEAQ (reference sequence). After removal of 6 bases from V and 2 bases from J, the junction contained 13 bases not matched to a gene. The CDR3 length is 17 residues.

In the case of this clonotype: The conserved phenylalanine or tryptophan normally closing the CDR3 is absent here, so this likely arose from a read error. The limits of the CDR3 on the DNA are not certain, so only TCRdb's listed CDR3 is given. V usage is TRBV5-6 and J usage is TRBJ2-5; the table's TRBD1 call for D was not verified on the DNA. CDR1 SGHDT and CDR2 YYEEEE come from the germline V gene. The CDR3 is made up of 11 amino acids, end residues included. CDR3 amino acids: CASSPTDRDYL.

This clonotype has only a few counts. The chain employs TRBV18 and TRBJ2-7; TRBD1 matches at 9 bases. Germline V CDR1 and CDR2: KGHSH, LQKENI. The ends lost 0 bases at V and 5 bases at J; junction bases unmatched: 8. The CDR3 length is 16 residues. This chain's CDR3 is CASSPPMSGQGHEQYF. CDR3 in DNA: TGTGCCAGCTCACCACCGATGTCGGGACAGGGCCACGAGCAGTACTTC.

The rearrangement joins TRBV12-3 or TRBV12-4 to TRBJ1-1; D unclear. CDR3 length: 12 amino acids. The CDR3 protein is CASGLRNTEAFF. The CDR3, as DNA: TGTGCTAGTGGACTCCGGAACACTGAAGCTTTCTTT.

The chain combines TRBV5-1 with TRBJ2-5, with 8 bases identical to TRBD2. The V and J ends lost 0 bases and 2 bases, in that order; junction bases with no gene match: 6. This CDR3 comprises 16 residues. CDR1 SGHRS and CDR2 YFSETQ come from the germline V gene. This chain's CDR3 is CASSLVSGGPQETQYF. The DNA for the CDR3 is TGCGCCAGCAGCTTGGTTTCGGGAGGGCCGCAAGAGACCCAGTACTTC.

The rearrangement joins TRBV6-5 to TRBJ1-2; D is perhaps TRBD1 (5 bases). Germline CDR1 reads MNHEY; CDR2 reads SVGAGI. This CDR3 contains 13 residues. V was shortened by 5 bases and J by 8 bases, with 15 bases between the two germline ends. CDR3 in amino acids: CASSPAPGGGYTF. The CDR3 DNA sequence: TGTGCCAGCAGTCCCGCCCCCGGGGGGGGCTACACCTTC.

The V and J genes are TRBV9 and TRBJ1-5, with D perhaps matching TRBD1 (5 bases). This CDR3 is 15 amino acids long. Trimming stripped 0 bases from V and 3 bases from J, with 10 bases between. Germline assignment: CDR1 SGDLS and CDR2 YYNGEE. The chain's CDR3 is CASSVEQGDNQPQHF. Written as DNA, the CDR3 is TGTGCCAGCAGCGTAGAGCAGGGCGACAATCAGCCCCAGCATTTT.

The rearrangement uses TRBV7-9 and TRBJ1-1, with 7 bases aligning to TRBD1. The germline V gene encodes CDR1 SEHNR and CDR2 FQNEAQ (reference sequence). Trimming at V came to 6 bases and at J to 7 bases, leaving 5 bases not matched to a gene. The CDR3 loop spans 12 amino acids. CDR3 nucleotide sequence: TGTGCCAGCAGTAATTGGGACAGTGAAGCTTTCTTT. This codes for CASSNWDSEAFF.

The chain carries TRBV20-1 and TRBJ2-5; 8 positions agree with TRBD1. V was clipped by 6 bases and J by 4 bases; unmatched bases: 16. Germline V lookup: CDR1 DFQATT, CDR2 SNEGSKA (reference sequence). CDR3 length equals 16 residues. CDR3 sequence reads: CSASSDLTGVVETQYF. The DNA of the CDR3 is TGCAGTGCCAGCAGTGACTTGACAGGGGTCGTAGAGACCCAGTACTTC.

This sequence joins TRBV2 and TRBJ1-6; 11 positions agree with TRBD1. The CDR3 covers 15 residues. V shed 5 bases and J 7 bases; nucleotides not matched to a gene: 4. The germline V gene has CDR1 SNHLY and CDR2 FYNNEI. The CDR3 DNA follows: TGTGCCAGCAGTCTGCGGGACAGGGGGAATTCACCCCTCCACTTT. It translates to CASSLRDRGNSPLHF.

The sample holds a few counts of this clonotype. The genes are TRBV2 and TRBJ2-7; 8 nucleotides agree with TRBD2. The CDR3 length is 13 residues. The germline CDR1 and CDR2 sequences are SNHLY and FYNNEI. Trimming removed 10 bases from V and 0 bases from J; junction bases left unmatched: 5. In DNA, the CDR3 is TGTGCCATAACGGGACTAGACTCCTACGAGCAGTACTTC. Amino acid sequence: CAITGLDSYEQYF.

The sample holds a few counts of this clonotype. The gene calls are TRBV7-9 and TRBJ1-6; possibly TRBD1 for D (5 bases). Between the trimmed V and J ends, which lost 5 bases and 10 bases, there was a span of 21 bases. Germline V gives CDR1 SEHNR, CDR2 FQNEAQ (reference sequence). The CDR3 contains 16 residues. CDR3 in DNA: TGTGCCAGCAGCGCCGTCCAGGGCGTCAGGCTCTCACCCCTCCACTTT. This codes for CASSAVQGVRLSPLHF.

A remark on this clonotype: Since no conserved phenylalanine or tryptophan closes the CDR3, a read error is the likely cause. The chain couples TRBV19 to TRBJ2-7; D is undetermined. CDR3 length: 14 residues. Germline V CDR1 and CDR2: LNHDA, SQIVND (reference sequence). V shed 5 bases and J shed 4 bases, with 15 bases lying between them. The CDR3 protein is CASSSTRTGYEQYL. The CDR3 coding sequence is TGTGCCAGTAGTTCCACTCGGACGGGTTACGAGCAGTACCTC.

V gene TRBV5-6 combines with J gene TRBJ1-6; D is undetermined. V was pared by 0 bases and J by 8 bases, with 12 bases between. Per germline, CDR1 SGHDT and CDR2 YYEEEE. This CDR3 contains 15 residues. In DNA, the CDR3 is TGTGCCAGCAGCTTGGCCGGTACCGTATATTCACCCCTCCACTTT. This translates into CASSLAGTVYSPLHF.

The chain employs TRBV7-2 and TRBJ2-1; D might be TRBD2 (6 bases). This CDR3 spans 15 amino acids. The germline gives CDR1 SGHTA, CDR2 FQGNSA. V lost 6 bases and J lost 0, with 12 bases in between. The chain's CDR3 is CASSHGGGSYNEQFF. The CDR3 DNA follows: TGTGCCAGCAGTCACGGGGGTGGCTCCTACAATGAGCAGTTCTTC.

V is TRBV5-6 and J is TRBJ2-1; D gene unclear. This CDR3 spans 12 amino acids. Germline lookup yields CDR1 SGHDT and CDR2 YYEEEE. V was trimmed by 5 bases and J by 7 bases, leaving 10 bases between them. The CDR3 sequence: CASSHDRNEQFF. In nucleotides, the CDR3 is TGTGCCAGCAGTCATGATAGAAATGAGCAGTTCTTC.

This clonotype has at least ten counts. V is TRBV20-1 and J is TRBJ2-5, with 10 nucleotides matching TRBD2. J gave up 5 bases and V 3 bases, and 6 bases lay outside the gene matches. CDR1 is DFQATT and CDR2 is SNEGSKA in the germline V gene (reference sequence). The CDR3 spans 14 residues. The CDR3 reads CSARSGGASETQYF. In DNA form, the CDR3 reads TGCAGTGCTAGGAGCGGGGGGGCCTCGGAGACCCAGTACTTC.

There are many counts of this clonotype. This chain joins TRBV7-2 and TRBJ2-3; D might be TRBD2 (6 bases). The ends were cut back, 5 bases at V and 0 bases at J, with 15 bases in the middle. This CDR3 is 16 amino acids long. Germline assignment: CDR1 SGHTA and CDR2 FQGNSA. CDR3 protein: CASSVLGGTSTDTQYF. For the CDR3, the DNA is TGTGCCAGCAGCGTTCTCGGGGGAACTAGCACAGATACGCAGTATTTT.